This T cell receptor (beta chain) was found in a study of cytomegalovirus exposure and HLA in healthy donors. This CDR3 has 16 residues. With 5 bases clipped from V and 4 bases from J, the junction kept 9 bases outside the gene matches. CDR1 and CDR2 (germline): MDHEN, SYDVKM. A multiplex PCR was run with 60 Vbeta primers and 13 Jbeta primers. TCRdb's copy holds only in-frame clones and misses some; the assay was immunoSEQ multiplex PCR. The sample includes some 190,000 clones, 82% of them seen just once. The receptor was derived from a middle-aged man in good health and CMV-seronegative. Sequencing was performed on PBMCs. The genes are TRBV28 and TRBJ2-2; TRBD2 matches 8 bases. CDR3 nucleotide sequence: TGTGCCAGCAGTCCGCCGGGAGGGCCGAGCACCGGGGAGCTGTTTTTT. This sequence encodes CASSPPGGPSTGELFF.